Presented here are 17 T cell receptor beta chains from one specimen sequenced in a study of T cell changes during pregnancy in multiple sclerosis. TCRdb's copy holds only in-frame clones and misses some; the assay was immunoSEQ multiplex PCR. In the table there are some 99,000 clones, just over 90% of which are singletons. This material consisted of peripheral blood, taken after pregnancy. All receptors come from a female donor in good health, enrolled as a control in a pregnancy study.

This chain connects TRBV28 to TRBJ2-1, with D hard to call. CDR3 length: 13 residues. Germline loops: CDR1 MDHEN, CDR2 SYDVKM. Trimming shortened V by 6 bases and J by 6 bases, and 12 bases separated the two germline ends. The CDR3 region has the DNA TGTGCCAGCAGGTCTGTTGTTATCAATGAGCAGTTCTTC. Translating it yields CASRSVVINEQFF.

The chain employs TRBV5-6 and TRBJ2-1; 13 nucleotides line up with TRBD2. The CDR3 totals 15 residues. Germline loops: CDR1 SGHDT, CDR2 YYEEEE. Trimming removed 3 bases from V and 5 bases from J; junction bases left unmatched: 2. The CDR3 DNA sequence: TGTGCCAGCAGCTGGGGACTAGCGGGGAACAATGAGCAGTTCTTC. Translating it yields CASSWGLAGNNEQFF. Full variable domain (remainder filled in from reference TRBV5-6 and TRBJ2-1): DAGVTQSPTHLIKTRGQQVTLRCSPKSGHDTVSWYQQALGQGPQFIFQYYEEEERQRGNFPDRFSGHQFPNYSSELNVNALLLGDSALYLCASSWGLAGNNEQFFGPGTRLTVL.

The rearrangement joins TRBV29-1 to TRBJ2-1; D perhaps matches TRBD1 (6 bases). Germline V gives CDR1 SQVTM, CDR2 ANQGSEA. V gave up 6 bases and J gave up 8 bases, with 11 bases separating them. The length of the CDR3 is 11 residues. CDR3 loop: CSVGRGDEQFF. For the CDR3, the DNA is TGCAGCGTGGGCAGGGGCGATGAGCAGTTCTTC.

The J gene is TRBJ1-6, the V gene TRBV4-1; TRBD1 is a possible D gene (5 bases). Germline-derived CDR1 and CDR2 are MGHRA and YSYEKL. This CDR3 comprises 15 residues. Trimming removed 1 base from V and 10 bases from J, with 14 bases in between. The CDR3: CASSQVQGGGSPLHF. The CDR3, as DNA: TGCGCCAGCAGCCAAGTTCAGGGCGGTGGGTCACCCCTCCACTTT.

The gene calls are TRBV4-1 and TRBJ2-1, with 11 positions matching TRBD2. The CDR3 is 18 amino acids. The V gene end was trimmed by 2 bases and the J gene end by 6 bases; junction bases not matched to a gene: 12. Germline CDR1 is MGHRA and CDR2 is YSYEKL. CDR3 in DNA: TGCGCCAGCAGCCAATTTTCACTAGCGGGAGTTCAGGGCAATGAGCAGTTCTTC. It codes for CASSQFSLAGVQGNEQFF.

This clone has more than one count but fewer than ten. The DNA of the CDR3 is TGTGCCAGCAGCCAAGATAGTGGACTAGCAGGGTACTTC. Translated: CASSQDSGLAGYF. The V gene is TRBV4-2, the J gene TRBJ2-4, with 8 bases identical to TRBD2. V gave up 0 bases and J gave up 15 bases; unmatched junction bases: 7. The CDR3 loop spans 13 amino acids. Germline V gene data show CDR1 as LGHNA and CDR2 as YNFKEQ.

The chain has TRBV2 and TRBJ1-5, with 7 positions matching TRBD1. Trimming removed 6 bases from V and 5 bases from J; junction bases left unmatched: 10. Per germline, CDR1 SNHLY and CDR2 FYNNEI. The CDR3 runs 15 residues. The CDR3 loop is CASRGGTARDQPQHF. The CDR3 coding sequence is TGTGCCAGCAGAGGGGGGACAGCGCGGGATCAGCCCCAGCATTTT. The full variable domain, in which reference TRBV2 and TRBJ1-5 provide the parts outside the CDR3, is EPEVTQTPSHQVTQMGQEVILRCVPISNHLYFYWYRQILGQKVEFLVSFYNNEISEKSEIFDDQFSVERPDGSNFTLKIRSTKLEDSAMYFCASRGGTARDQPQHFGDGTRLSIL.

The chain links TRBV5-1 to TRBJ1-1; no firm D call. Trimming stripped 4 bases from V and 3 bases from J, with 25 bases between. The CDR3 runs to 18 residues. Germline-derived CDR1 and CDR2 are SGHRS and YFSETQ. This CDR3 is CASSTLGPYKLGDTEAFF. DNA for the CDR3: TGCGCCAGCAGCACCCTGGGCCCTTACAAACTCGGGGACACTGAAGCTTTCTTT.

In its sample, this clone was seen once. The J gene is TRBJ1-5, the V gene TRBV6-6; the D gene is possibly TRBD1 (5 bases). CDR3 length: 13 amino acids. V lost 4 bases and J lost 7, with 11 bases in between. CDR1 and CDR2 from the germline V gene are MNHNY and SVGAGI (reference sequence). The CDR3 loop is CASSFDSTQPQHF. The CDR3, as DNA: TGTGCCAGCAGTTTCGACAGTACGCAGCCCCAGCATTTT.

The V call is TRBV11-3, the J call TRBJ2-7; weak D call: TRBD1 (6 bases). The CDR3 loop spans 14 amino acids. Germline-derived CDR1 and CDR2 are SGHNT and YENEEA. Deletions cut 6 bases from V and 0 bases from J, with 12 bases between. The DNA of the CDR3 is TGTGCCAGCAGTTACCGGGACACCTCCTACGAGCAGTACTTC. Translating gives CASSYRDTSYEQYF.

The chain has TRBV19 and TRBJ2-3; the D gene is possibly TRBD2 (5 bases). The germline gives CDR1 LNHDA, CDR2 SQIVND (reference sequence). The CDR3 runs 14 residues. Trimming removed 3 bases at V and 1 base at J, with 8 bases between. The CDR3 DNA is TGTGCCAGTAGTATTATGGGAGGCACAGATACGCAGTATTTT. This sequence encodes CASSIMGGTDTQYF.

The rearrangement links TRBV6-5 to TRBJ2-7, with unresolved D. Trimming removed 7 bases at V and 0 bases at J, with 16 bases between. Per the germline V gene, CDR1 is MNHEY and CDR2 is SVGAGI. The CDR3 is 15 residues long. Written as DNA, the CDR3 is TGTGCCAGCACTCAAGCAGGCCCCAGCTCCTACGAGCAGTACTTC. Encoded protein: CASTQAGPSSYEQYF.

The CDR3 nucleotides read TGTGCCAGCAGTTTTGGGGAGGGGCGAAACACAGATACGCAGTATTTT. This translates into CASSFGEGRNTDTQYF. This chain connects TRBV6-5 to TRBJ2-3, with 7 bases lining up with TRBD2. Germline trimming cut 4 bases from V and 2 bases from J; bases unmatched to any gene: 9. Per germline, CDR1 MNHEY and CDR2 SVGAGI. CDR3 length: 16 amino acids.

CDR3 nucleotides: TGTGCCAGCAGTTTAAGGACAGGGAAAGAGACCCAGTACTTC. This sequence encodes CASSLRTGKETQYF. V is TRBV27 and J is TRBJ2-5, with 8 bases aligning to TRBD1. Germline CDR1 and CDR2: MNHEY and SMNVEV (reference sequence). The trim removed 2 bases at V and 3 bases at J, leaving 2 bases unmatched. The CDR3 spans 14 residues.

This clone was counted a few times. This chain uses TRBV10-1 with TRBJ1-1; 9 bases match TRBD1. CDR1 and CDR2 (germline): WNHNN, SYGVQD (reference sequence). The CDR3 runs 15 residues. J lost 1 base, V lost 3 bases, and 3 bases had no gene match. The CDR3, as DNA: TGCGCCAGCAGTGATCCGGGACAGGGGAACACTGAAGCTTTCTTT. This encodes CASSDPGQGNTEAFF.

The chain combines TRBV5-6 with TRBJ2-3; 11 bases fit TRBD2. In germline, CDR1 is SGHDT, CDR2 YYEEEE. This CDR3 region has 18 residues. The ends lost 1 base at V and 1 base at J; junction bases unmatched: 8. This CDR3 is CASSLMRGSGRGTDTQYF. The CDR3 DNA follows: TGTGCCAGCAGCTTGATGAGGGGTAGCGGGAGGGGCACAGATACGCAGTATTTT.

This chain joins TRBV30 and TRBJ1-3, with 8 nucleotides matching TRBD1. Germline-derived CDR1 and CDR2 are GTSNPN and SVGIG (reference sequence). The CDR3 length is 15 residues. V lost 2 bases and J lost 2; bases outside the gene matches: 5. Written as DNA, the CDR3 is TGTGCCTGGAGTCTAACAGGGGGTCCTGGAAACACCATATATTTT. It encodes CAWSLTGGPGNTIYF. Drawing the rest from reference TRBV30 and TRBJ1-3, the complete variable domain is SQTIHQWPATLVQPVGSPLSLECTVEGTSNPNLYWYRQAAGRGLQLLFYSVGIGQISSEVPQNLSASRPQDRQFILSSKKLLLSDSGFYLCAWSLTGGPGNTIYFGEGSWLTVV.